This TCR beta chain derives from a study of blood T cell repertoires in COVID-19. The germline V and J ends were trimmed by 6 bases and 5 bases, with 13 bases remaining between them. CDR1 and CDR2 from the germline V gene are SNHLY and FYNNEI. CDR3 length equals 13 residues. Clones were read by immunoSEQ multiplex PCR, and TCRdb kept only the in-frame ones, dropping some. The data show tens of thousands of clones, about 80% seen once. This clonotype was obtained from a man between 60 and 70 years old with active or convalescent COVID-19. Input material: peripheral blood. The chain employs TRBV2 and TRBJ2-5; D not certain. CDR3 DNA: TGTGCCAGCAGCCCAACTCAGAGGGAGACCCAGTACTTC. Its protein is CASSPTQRETQYF.